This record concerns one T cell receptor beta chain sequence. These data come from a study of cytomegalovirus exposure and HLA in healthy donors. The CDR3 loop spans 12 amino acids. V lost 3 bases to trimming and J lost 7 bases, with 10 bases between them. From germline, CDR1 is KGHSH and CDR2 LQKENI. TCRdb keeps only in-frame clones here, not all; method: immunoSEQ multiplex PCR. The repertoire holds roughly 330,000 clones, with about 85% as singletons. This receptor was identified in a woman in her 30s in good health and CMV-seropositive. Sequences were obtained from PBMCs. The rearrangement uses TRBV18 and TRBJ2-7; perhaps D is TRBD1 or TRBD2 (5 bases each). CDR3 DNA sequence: TGTGCCAGCTCACCGGGGGTCGAGGAGCAGTACTTC. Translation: CASSPGVEEQYF. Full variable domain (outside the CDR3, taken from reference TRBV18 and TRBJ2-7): NAGVMQNPRHLVRRRGQEARLRCSPMKGHSHVYWYRQLPEEGLKFMVYLQKENIIDESGMPKERFSAEFPKEGPSILRIQQVVRGDSAAYFCASSPGVEEQYFGPGTRLTVT.